The next 24 T cell receptor beta chains were all read from a single sample in a study of T cells in Graves' hyperthyroidism and ophthalmopathy. The CDR3 regions of TCR beta were amplified from RNA transcripts. The TCR CDR3 was amplified in a first-round RT-PCR using the HTBI primer set. TCRdb called the multiplex PCR reads again in MiXCR, with one record for every CDR3 protein. In the table there are 600,000 or so distinct CDR3 sequences, about 14% of which are singletons. Sample: blood. The receptors derive from a woman in her forties or fifties with Graves' ophthalmopathy.

This clonotype appeared a few times. This chain uses TRBV4-3 with TRBJ2-1; D could derive from TRBD1 or TRBD2 (7 bases each). Germline assignment: CDR1 LGHNA and CDR2 YSLEER. Deletions cut 5 bases from V and 6 bases from J, with 29 bases between. The CDR3 runs to 19 residues. The CDR3, as DNA: TGCGCCAGCAGCTTACGACAGGGTGGGGGCGGGAGAAGTCTCAATGAGCAGTTCTTC. Protein product: CASSLRQGGGGRSLNEQFF.

This clonotype was seen many times. The J gene is TRBJ2-1, the V gene TRBV5-1, with TRBD2 identical over 11 bases. Losses at the gene ends were 0 bases for V and 6 bases for J; bases not matched to a gene: 5. The germline CDR1 and CDR2 sequences are SGHRS and YFSETQ. The CDR3 length is 16 residues. The chain's CDR3 is CASSLGTTSGGNEQFF. The CDR3 DNA reads TGCGCCAGCAGCTTGGGTACCACTAGCGGGGGCAATGAGCAGTTCTTC.

This clonotype has at least ten counts. The rearrangement links TRBV5-5 to TRBJ1-5; 7 positions agree with TRBD1. V gave up 3 bases and J gave up 7 bases; unmatched junction bases: 10. This CDR3 is 15 amino acids long. Germline V gives CDR1 SGHKS, CDR2 YYEKEE (reference sequence). CDR3 in DNA: TGTGCCAGCAGCTACCAGACAGGGATCAGGCAGCCCCAGCATTTT. It translates to CASSYQTGIRQPQHF.

This clonotype was seen at least ten times. The chain combines TRBV20-1 with TRBJ2-5; 10 bases agree with TRBD2. The germline V gene has CDR1 DFQATT and CDR2 SNEGSKA (reference sequence). CDR3 length: 15 amino acids. The V gene end was trimmed by 5 bases and the J gene end by 6 bases; junction bases not matched to a gene: 12. The CDR3, as DNA: TGCAGTGCTTTGCCAATGACTAGCGGGTTGAAGACCCAGTACTTC. Translated, it gives CSALPMTSGLKTQYF.

This clonotype was detected ten times or more. This chain joins TRBV6-2 or TRBV6-3 and TRBJ2-3; possibly TRBD2 for D (6 bases). With 5 bases removed from V and 4 bases from J, the gap between germline ends came to 13 bases. The CDR3 loop spans 14 amino acids. CDR1 and CDR2 (germline): MNHEY, SVGEGT. The CDR3 nucleotides are TGTGCCAGCAGTCTCCTCGGGGGTGCAGATACGCAGTATTTT. Encoded protein: CASSLLGGADTQYF.

In regard to this clonotype: The junction departs from germline at one end; a sequencing error may be responsible. V usage is TRBV19 and J usage is TRBJ2-1; D may be TRBD1 or TRBD2 (7 bases each). Germline V lookup: CDR1 LNHDA, CDR2 SQIVND (reference sequence). This CDR3 contains 16 residues. The chain's CDR3 is CASSIAGGDTSNEQSF. For the CDR3, the DNA is TGTGCCAGTAGTATCGCAGGGGGGGATACATCCAATGAGCAGTCCTTC.

Ten or more counts support this clonotype. This chain connects TRBV2 to TRBJ2-7, with D possibly being TRBD2 (7 bases). This CDR3 is 14 amino acids long. Germline V lookup: CDR1 SNHLY, CDR2 FYNNEI. The V gene lost 7 bases and the J gene lost 2 bases, with 15 bases spanning the gap. For the CDR3, the DNA is TGTGCCAGCATGTACAGGGAGGGGACCTACGAGCAGTACTTC. This translates into CASMYREGTYEQYF.

In regard to this clonotype: A read error is possible here, since a much larger clone lies one base away. This chain connects TRBV6-2 or TRBV6-3 to TRBJ2-7, with TRBD2 matching over 7 bases. This CDR3 has 16 residues. J gave up 2 bases and V 4 bases, and 11 bases lay outside the gene matches. Germline lookup yields CDR1 MNHEY and CDR2 SVGEGT. The CDR3 DNA follows: TGTGCCAGCAGTTGTTCACCCCGGGACTATACCTACGAGCAGTACTTC. Translation gives CASSCSPRDYTYEQYF.

This clonotype was counted a few times. CDR3 coding DNA: TGTGCCAGCAGCCTACGTCAAGCACCGAACACCGGGGAGCTGTTTTTT. Translating gives CASSLRQAPNTGELFF. V is TRBV7-6 and J is TRBJ2-2; D remains ambiguous. The CDR3 runs 16 residues. The germline V gene has CDR1 SGHVS and CDR2 FNYEAQ. V was trimmed by 5 bases and J by 0 bases, leaving 13 bases between them.

The rearrangement joins TRBV10-3 to TRBJ1-1; D is unresolved. V was pared by 2 bases and J by 0 bases, with 10 bases between. Germline lookup yields CDR1 ENHRY and CDR2 SYGVKD. The CDR3 covers 15 residues. As DNA, the CDR3 is TGTGCCATCAGTGAGAAGGAACGGATGAACACTGAAGCTTTCTTT. This gives the protein CAISEKERMNTEAFF.

The chain combines TRBV29-1 with TRBJ1-3; D is uncertain. The CDR3 spans 15 residues. Germline V gives CDR1 SQVTM, CDR2 ANQGSEA. V was cut by 5 bases and J by 0 bases, with 14 bases left in between. The CDR3 loop reads CSVREGLPSGNTIYF. The CDR3 region has the DNA TGCAGCGTTCGAGAAGGGCTGCCCTCTGGAAACACCATATATTTT.

This clonotype has at least ten counts. This chain uses TRBV27 with TRBJ2-3; the D is unclear. Germline CDR1 is MNHEY and CDR2 is SMNVEV (reference sequence). The CDR3 length is 14 residues. V shed 2 bases and J shed 2 bases, with 8 bases lying between them. The CDR3 protein is CASSLGAATDTQYF. CDR3 DNA sequence: TGTGCCAGCAGTTTAGGAGCAGCCACAGATACGCAGTATTTT.

This clonotype was recorded at least ten times. V gene TRBV2 combines with J gene TRBJ1-5, with D unresolved. Germline V lookup: CDR1 SNHLY, CDR2 FYNNEI. Trimming took 6 bases from V and 5 from J, leaving 17 bases between them. The CDR3 consists of 15 residues. The CDR3 nucleotides read TGTGCCAGCAGGGGCCGAGAATGGGGTGATCAGCCCCAGCATTTT. It codes for CASRGREWGDQPQHF.

This clonotype came up a few times. The chain has TRBV5-6 and TRBJ2-7; possibly TRBD1 or TRBD2 for D (5 bases each). The V gene lost 0 bases and the J gene lost 3 bases, with 10 bases spanning the gap. The CDR3 sequence is 14 residues long. Germline values: CDR1 SGHDT, CDR2 YYEEEE. CDR3 nucleotide sequence: TGTGCCAGCAGCTTGGATGGGGCGGGCTACGAGCAGTACTTC. Translating gives CASSLDGAGYEQYF.

This clonotype was seen many times. V is TRBV5-5 and J is TRBJ2-5; 13 bases fit TRBD2. This CDR3 region has 16 residues. Germline lookup yields CDR1 SGHKS and CDR2 YYEKEE (reference sequence). With 0 bases clipped from V and 5 bases from J, the junction kept 4 bases outside the gene matches. The CDR3 nucleotides are TGTGCCAGCAGCTTGGGGACTAGCGGGAGTTGGGAGACCCAGTACTTC. This codes for CASSLGTSGSWETQYF.

This clonotype was found many times. The chain recombines TRBV20-1 with TRBJ2-1; 9 bases map to TRBD2. The CDR3 sequence is 15 residues long. The junction had 9 bases not matched to a gene; V was cut back by 3 bases and J by 6 bases. Germline V gene sequence: CDR1 DFQATT, CDR2 SNEGSKA (reference sequence). The DNA of the CDR3 is TGCAGTGCTAGCTGGGGCGGGAGGGCCGGCAATGAGCAGTTCTTC. Translated, it gives CSASWGGRAGNEQFF.

This clonotype has ten or more counts. The CDR3 sequence is CASSQGTVTNYGYTF. CDR3 coding DNA: TGTGCCAGCAGCCAGGGGACAGTTACTAACTATGGCTACACCTTC. This sequence joins TRBV3-1 and TRBJ1-2; 7 bases align to TRBD1. Germline CDR1 LGHDT, CDR2 YNNKEL (reference sequence). V was pared by 3 bases and J by 0 bases, with 4 bases of the junction left unmatched. The CDR3 consists of 15 residues. Full variable domain (remainder filled in from reference TRBV3-1 and TRBJ1-2): DTAVSQTPKYLVTQMGNDKSIKCEQNLGHDTMYWYKQDSKKFLKIMFSYNNKELIINETVPNRFSPKSPDKAHLNLHINSLELGDSAVYFCASSQGTVTNYGYTFGSGTRLTVV.

The rearrangement links TRBV3-1 to TRBJ1-6; D unresolved. Trimming cost V 1 base and J 8 bases, with 3 bases left between them. Per germline, CDR1 LGHDT and CDR2 YNNKEL (reference sequence). The CDR3 runs 12 residues. CDR3 amino acids: CASSQADSPLHF. The CDR3 DNA is TGTGCCAGCAGCCAAGCGGATTCACCCCTCCACTTT.

There are many counts of this clonotype. The rearrangement links TRBV7-2 to TRBJ1-5, with unresolved D. The CDR3 loop spans 15 amino acids. V dropped 6 bases and J dropped 3 bases, with 15 bases sitting between them. Germline lookup yields CDR1 SGHTA and CDR2 FQGNSA. As DNA, the CDR3 is TGTGCCAGCAGTACGGTAGGAGGTGACAATCAGCCCCAGCATTTT. Its protein is CASSTVGGDNQPQHF.

This chain uses TRBV12-3 or TRBV12-4 with TRBJ1-1; 9 nucleotides agree with TRBD1. V lost 6 bases to trimming and J lost 4 bases; unmatched junction nucleotides: 9. This CDR3 region has 15 residues. CDR3 nucleotide sequence: TGTGCCAGCAGAGACCGGGACAGGGAGGGCACTGAAGCTTTCTTT. This sequence encodes CASRDRDREGTEAFF.

The chain combines TRBV5-4 with TRBJ2-1, with D possibly called TRBD1 or TRBD2 (6 bases each). V was trimmed by 1 base and J by 7 bases, leaving 12 bases between them. Germline-derived CDR1 and CDR2 are SGHNT and YYREEE (reference sequence). The CDR3 length is 14 residues. CDR3 sequence: CASSLKGGTNEQFF. CDR3 in DNA: TGTGCCAGCAGCTTGAAAGGGGGGACGAATGAGCAGTTCTTC.

In its sample, this clonotype was seen many times. The J gene is TRBJ2-1, the V gene TRBV19; D gene ambiguous. Looked up from germline, CDR1 is LNHDA and CDR2 is SQIVND (reference sequence). The CDR3 sequence is 13 residues long. Trimming took 4 bases from V and 6 from J, leaving 10 bases between them. CDR3 sequence reads: CASSTLQGNEQFF. The CDR3 bases are TGTGCCAGTAGTACGCTACAAGGCAATGAGCAGTTCTTC. Full variable domain (rest looked up from reference TRBV19 and TRBJ2-1): DGGITQSPKYLFRKEGQNVTLSCEQNLNHDAMYWYRQDPGQGLRLIYYSQIVNDFQKGDIAEGYSVSREKKESFPLTVTSAQKNPTAFYLCASSTLQGNEQFFGPGTRLTVL.

The chain is built from TRBV5-1 and TRBJ2-3; D is unresolved. The CDR3 runs 15 residues. Per germline, CDR1 SGHRS and CDR2 YFSETQ. Trimming removed 0 bases from V and 7 bases from J, with 15 bases in between. Written as DNA, the CDR3 is TGCGCCAGCAGCTTGGACCCTACTCGTCCGAATACGCAGTATTTT. Protein sequence: CASSLDPTRPNTQYF.

This clonotype occurred many times. The genes are TRBV27 and TRBJ1-2; TRBD1 might be the D (5 bases). Trimming pared 5 bases from V and 0 bases from J, leaving 10 bases between. CDR1 and CDR2 from the germline V gene are MNHEY and SMNVEV (reference sequence). This CDR3 comprises 14 residues. In DNA form, the CDR3 reads TGTGCCAGCAGTAGACACAGGACTAACTATGGCTACACCTTC. Translating it yields CASSRHRTNYGYTF.